Below, one TCR beta chain is given with its context. What it binds is unknown. The data originate from a study of T cells in Graves' hyperthyroidism and ophthalmopathy. Findings and limits, study-wide: Progression to ophthalmopathy was predicted a median of roughly seven months early. Most clonotypes that expanded in the thyroid above 0.001 also showed up in blood.

Exclusion of patients followed from uncontrolled infection, other autoimmune disease, pregnancy or lactation. Out of approximately 10 ml of fresh peripheral blood came the PBMCs. There were TCR beta CDR3 regions amplified from RNA transcripts. The TCR CDR3 was amplified in a first-round RT-PCR using the HTBI primer set. TCRdb passed the multiplex PCR reads through MiXCR, listing each CDR3 protein once. The sample holds some 180,000 distinct CDR3 sequences; over 15% are singletons and the top ten take 25% to 35%. CDR1 LGHDT and CDR2 YNNKEL come from the germline V gene (reference sequence). The length of the CDR3 is 12 residues. V was pared by 1 base and J by 13 bases, with 10 bases between.

The sequencing input was blood. This sequence originates from a woman between 50 and 59 years old with Graves' hyperthyroidism. The rearrangement links TRBV3-1 to TRBJ1-4, with no clear D. The CDR3 bases are TGTGCCAGCAGCCAAGGTTCACCTGGACTGTTTTTT. This codes for CASSQGSPGLFF.